This TCR beta chain was retrieved from a study of shared clonotypes between healthy human individuals. J was trimmed by 6 bases and V by 4 bases; bases with no gene match: 13. This CDR3 is built from 18 residues. Per the germline V gene, CDR1 is LGHNT and CDR2 is FRNRAP. TCRdb keeps only in-frame clones here, not all; method: immunoSEQ multiplex PCR. This sample has 850,000 to 1,100,000 clones, with approximately 80% found just once. CD4+ cells underwent separation, giving CD45RA+ naive and CD45RA-negative memory subsets. Material: memory CD4+ T cells from PBMCs. Stated subset: CD45RA-negative fraction. The receptor was derived from a young man in good health. Some clones in this sample may be carry-over from other donors' samples. The chain carries TRBV12-5 and TRBJ2-3; 13 nucleotides agree with TRBD2. The CDR3 sequence is CASGSTLAGGPIPDTQYF. Written as DNA, the CDR3 is TGTGCTAGTGGTTCCACACTAGCGGGAGGGCCAATACCCGATACGCAGTATTTT.